This TCR beta chain was retrieved from a study of T cell responses to AZD1222 COVID-19 vaccine. Regarding the study as a whole: Dominant CD4 TCR responses targeted spike regions 160-218 and 743-854. Donors were largely white British and mainly female; clonal diversity was possibly underestimated.

This clone was seen only once. As yet, its antigen is unknown. Repertoires were generated with immunoSEQ multiplex PCR, while TCRdb's copy carries only in-frame clones and drops some. The sample holds more than 95,000 clones; 93% are singletons and the top ten take approximately 3%. Germline trimming cut 3 bases from V and 0 bases from J; bases unmatched to any gene: 6. The CDR3 consists of 18 residues. Germline lookup yields CDR1 SGHRS and CDR2 YFSETQ. The chain employs TRBV5-1 and TRBJ2-7; 16 nucleotides match TRBD2. The receptor comes from an adult in good health. This material consisted of peripheral blood, taken on day 0 of AZD1222 vaccination. The CDR3, as DNA: TGCGCCAGCAGCTCTACCGGGACTAGCGGGAGGGCCTCCTACGAGCAGTACTTC. This gives the protein CASSSTGTSGRASYEQYF.